The TCR beta chain described here comes from a study of identical twins. One entry per CDR3 protein, called by TCRdb with MiXCR from the 5' RACE reads. There are about 890,000 distinct CDR3 sequences in the sample; about 12% occur only once, and about 1.5% lies in the top ten. This CDR3 spans 15 amino acids. The V end lost 7 bases, the J end lost 5 bases, and 21 bases lay between the germline ends. Germline CDR1 and CDR2: SGHRS and YFSETQ. These sequences were also reported in another study, on yellow fever vaccine responses in identical twins.

The chain uses TRBV5-1 and TRBJ1-2; no clear D. The sequence derives from a woman aged 18-29 years in good health. The sample taken for sequencing was PBMCs. CDR3 bases: TGCGCCAGCGGCCCCGAGTACACAACTGAATATGGCTACACCTTC. Its translation is CASGPEYTTEYGYTF.